What follows describes a single TCR beta chain. The protocol was immunoSEQ multiplex PCR, while the TCRdb copy is restricted to in-frame clones and leaves out a portion. Here the sample spans about 99,000 clones, 86% being singletons. The data stem from a study of T cell responses to AZD1222 COVID-19 vaccine. The germline V gene has CDR1 MDHEN and CDR2 SYDVKM. The CDR3 has 16 residues. Unmatched junction bases numbered 14, after V lost 7 bases and J lost 9 bases. V gene TRBV28 combines with J gene TRBJ2-5; 13 bases map to TRBD2. The specimen comprised peripheral blood, sampled 28 days after the second dose of the MenACWY control vaccine. This TCR was recovered from an adult who received the MenACWY meningococcal vaccine as a control. CDR3 nucleotides: TGTGCCAGCAATACGGGACTAGCGGGGAGTAGGGGGGCCCAGTACTTC. Translated, it gives CASNTGLAGSRGAQYF.